These 3 T cell receptor beta chains came from one sample sequenced in a study of blood T cell repertoires in COVID-19. The assay was immunoSEQ multiplex PCR, and TCRdb's table has in-frame clones only and misses some. The sample carries about 270,000 clones, around 90% recorded once. Sequencing was performed on PBMCs or T cells enriched from blood (not recorded which). All receptors derive from a woman in her 30s with acute COVID-19.

CDR3 nucleotide sequence: TGTGCCAGCAGCCCCGGTTCAGGGCGGGGGAACACTGAAGCTTTCTTT. It encodes CASSPGSGRGNTEAFF. V gene TRBV5-8 combines with J gene TRBJ1-1, with D tentatively TRBD1 (5 bases). The germline gives CDR1 SGHTS, CDR2 YDEGEE. This CDR3 has 16 amino acids. The V and J ends lost 4 bases and 1 base respectively, with 17 bases between them. Full variable domain (remainder filled in from reference TRBV5-8 and TRBJ1-1): EAGVTQSPTHLIKTRGQQATLRCSPISGHTSVYWYQQALGLGLQFLLWYDEGEERNRGNFPPRFSGRQFPNYSSELNVNALELEDSALYLCASSPGSGRGNTEAFFGQGTRLTVV.

The genes are TRBV5-6 and TRBJ2-1; 11 nucleotides match TRBD1. Looked up from germline, CDR1 is SGHDT and CDR2 is YYEEEE. Unmatched junction bases numbered 6, after V lost 2 bases and J lost 8 bases. This CDR3 is 15 amino acids long. CDR3 protein: CASSFRDRGVHEQFF. CDR3 nucleotide sequence: TGTGCCAGCAGCTTCCGGGACAGGGGGGTCCATGAGCAGTTCTTC. The whole variable domain, remainder taken from reference TRBV5-6 and TRBJ2-1, is DAGVTQSPTHLIKTRGQQVTLRCSPKSGHDTVSWYQQALGQGPQFIFQYYEEEERQRGNFPDRFSGHQFPNYSSELNVNALLLGDSALYLCASSFRDRGVHEQFFGPGTRLTVL.

The V and J genes are TRBV18 and TRBJ1-5, with D possibly TRBD1 on 5 matching bases. Trimming shortened V by 2 bases and J by 2 bases, and 10 bases separated the two germline ends. CDR1 is KGHSH and CDR2 is LQKENI in the germline V gene. The CDR3 runs to 15 residues. The CDR3 spells CASSPLRGGNQPQHF. CDR3 sequence (DNA): TGTGCCAGCTCACCATTAAGGGGTGGCAATCAGCCCCAGCATTTT.